Listed below are T cell receptor beta chains from one sample, sequenced in a study of T cell clones after liver transplantation. TCRdb keeps only in-frame clones here, not all; method: immunoSEQ multiplex PCR. This table has 35,000 to 45,000 clones, just over 85% appearing once. Material: CD4+ T cells from blood, obtained 24 months after liver transplant. Source of these receptors: a human patient who received a liver transplant. Some T cells may be supplied by the graft donor. The CDR3 runs from the conserved cysteine through the conserved F or W. D genes are given only for firm matches. Size tells how often a clone was seen (once, few, many) or the class of an expanded clone, and some rows leave it out.

NA,TRBJ2-7,TRBD2,TRBV7-3,TGTGCCAGCAGCATAGCGGGAGGCCCCTACGAGCAGTACTTC,CASSIAGGPYEQYF
NA,TRBJ2-7,NA,TRBV6-5,TGTGCCAGCAGTGCGAACCCGGGGACCTCCTACGAGCAGTACTTC,CASSANPGTSYEQYF
NA,TRBJ2-4,TRBD1,TRBV6-5,TGTGCCAGCAGTTTAGGACAGGGGGCGTTGGGAAACATTCAGTACTTC,CASSLGQGALGNIQYF
NA,TRBJ2-7,NA,TRBV13,TGTGCCAGCAGCTTAGGCCACAGGCGGCACGAGCAGTACTTC,CASSLGHRRHEQYF
once,TRBJ1-5,NA,TRBV6-7,TGTGCCAGCAGTTTCCGACCCACAGGGTCCCTCAATCAGCCCCAGCATTTT,CASSFRPTGSLNQPQHF
NA,TRBJ2-7,NA,TRBV6-4,TGTGCCAGCAGTTCAAACTACGAGCAGTACTTC,CASSSNYEQYF
NA,TRBJ1-5,NA,TRBV4-3,TGCGCCAGCAGCCAAGATGTGGCCGATCCCCAGCATTTT,CASSQDVADPQHF
few,TRBJ1-1,NA,TRBV12-5,TGTGCTAGTATGGGCGAGGGATCGAACACTGAAGCTTTCTTT,CASMGEGSNTEAFF
NA,TRBJ1-2,TRBD1,TRBV11-2,TGTGCCAGCAGCTTAGATCGGGGTAGGGGGCGGATATATGGCTACACCTTC,CASSLDRGRGRIYGYTF
NA,TRBJ1-1,TRBD1,TRBV19,TGTGCCAGTAGAACAGGGGGCGGAGGTCGGACTGAAGCTTTCTTT,CASRTGGGGRTEAFF